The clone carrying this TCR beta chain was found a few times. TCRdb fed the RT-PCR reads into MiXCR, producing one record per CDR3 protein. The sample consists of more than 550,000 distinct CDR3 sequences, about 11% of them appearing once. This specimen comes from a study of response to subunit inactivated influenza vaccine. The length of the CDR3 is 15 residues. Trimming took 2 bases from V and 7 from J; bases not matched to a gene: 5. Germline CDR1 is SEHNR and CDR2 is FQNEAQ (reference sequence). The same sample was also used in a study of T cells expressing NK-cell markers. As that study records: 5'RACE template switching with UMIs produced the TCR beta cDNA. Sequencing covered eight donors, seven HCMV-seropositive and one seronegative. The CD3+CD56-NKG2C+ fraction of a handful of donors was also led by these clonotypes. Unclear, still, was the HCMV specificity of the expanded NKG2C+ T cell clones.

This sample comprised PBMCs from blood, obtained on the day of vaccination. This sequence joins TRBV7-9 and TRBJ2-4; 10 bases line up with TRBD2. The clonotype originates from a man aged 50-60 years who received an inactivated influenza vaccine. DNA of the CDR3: TGTGCCAGCAGCTTATCGGGACTAGCGACCAACATTCAGTACTTC. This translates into CASSLSGLATNIQYF.